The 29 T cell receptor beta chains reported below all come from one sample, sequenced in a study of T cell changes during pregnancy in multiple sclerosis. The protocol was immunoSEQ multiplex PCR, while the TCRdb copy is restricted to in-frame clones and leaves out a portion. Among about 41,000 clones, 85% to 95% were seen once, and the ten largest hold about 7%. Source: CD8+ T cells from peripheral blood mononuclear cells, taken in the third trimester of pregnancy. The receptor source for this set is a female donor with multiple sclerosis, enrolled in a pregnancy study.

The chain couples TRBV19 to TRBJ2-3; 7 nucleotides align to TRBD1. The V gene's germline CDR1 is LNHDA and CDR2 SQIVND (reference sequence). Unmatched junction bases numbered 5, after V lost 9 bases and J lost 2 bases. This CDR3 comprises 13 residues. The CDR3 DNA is TGTGCCAGCCGGGACAGTAACACAGATACGCAGTATTTT. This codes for CASRDSNTDTQYF.

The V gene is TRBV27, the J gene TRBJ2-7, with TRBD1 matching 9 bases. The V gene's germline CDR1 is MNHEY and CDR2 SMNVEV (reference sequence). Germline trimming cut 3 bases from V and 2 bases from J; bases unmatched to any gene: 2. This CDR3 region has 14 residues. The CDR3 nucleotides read TGTGCCAGCAGTTTGGGACAGGGAGCCTACGAGCAGTACTTC. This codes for CASSLGQGAYEQYF.

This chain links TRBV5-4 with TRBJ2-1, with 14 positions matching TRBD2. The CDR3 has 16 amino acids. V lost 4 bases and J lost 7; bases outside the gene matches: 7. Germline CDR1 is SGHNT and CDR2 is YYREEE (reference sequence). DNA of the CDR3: TGTGCCAGCAGCCGCCCGACTAGCGGGAGGGGGAATGAGCAGTTCTTC. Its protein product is CASSRPTSGRGNEQFF.

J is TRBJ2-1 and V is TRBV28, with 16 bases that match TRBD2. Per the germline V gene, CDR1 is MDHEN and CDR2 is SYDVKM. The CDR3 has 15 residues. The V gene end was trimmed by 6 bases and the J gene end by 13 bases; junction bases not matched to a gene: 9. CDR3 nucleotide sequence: TGTGCCAGCAGGGAGCCGGGACTAGCGGGAGGGTATCAGTTCTTC. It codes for CASREPGLAGGYQFF.

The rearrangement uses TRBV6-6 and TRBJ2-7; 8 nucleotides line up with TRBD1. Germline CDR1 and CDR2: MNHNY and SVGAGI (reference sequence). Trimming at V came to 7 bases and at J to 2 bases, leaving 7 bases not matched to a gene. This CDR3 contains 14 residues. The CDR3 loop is CASTPDRATYEQYF. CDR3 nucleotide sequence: TGTGCCAGCACCCCGGACAGGGCCACCTACGAGCAGTACTTC.

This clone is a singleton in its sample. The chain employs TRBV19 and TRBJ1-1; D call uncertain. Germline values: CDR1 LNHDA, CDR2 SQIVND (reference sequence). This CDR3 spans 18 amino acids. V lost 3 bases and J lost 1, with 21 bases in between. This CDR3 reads CASSMVLVDLAGNTEAFF. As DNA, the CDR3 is TGTGCCAGTAGTATGGTCTTAGTGGACCTGGCGGGGAACACTGAAGCTTTCTTT.

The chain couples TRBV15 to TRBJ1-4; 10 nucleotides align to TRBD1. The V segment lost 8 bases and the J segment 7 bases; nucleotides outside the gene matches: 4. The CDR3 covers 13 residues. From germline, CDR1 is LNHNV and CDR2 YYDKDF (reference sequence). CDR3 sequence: CATQGQGIEKLFF. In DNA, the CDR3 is TGTGCCACCCAGGGACAGGGGATTGAAAAACTGTTTTTT.

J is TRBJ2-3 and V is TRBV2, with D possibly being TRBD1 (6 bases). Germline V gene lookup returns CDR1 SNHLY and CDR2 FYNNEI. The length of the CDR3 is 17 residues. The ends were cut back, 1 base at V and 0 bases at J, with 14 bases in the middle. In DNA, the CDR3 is TGTGCCAGCAGTGAAGGTACAGGGAATCTAAGCACAGATACGCAGTATTTT. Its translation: CASSEGTGNLSTDTQYF.

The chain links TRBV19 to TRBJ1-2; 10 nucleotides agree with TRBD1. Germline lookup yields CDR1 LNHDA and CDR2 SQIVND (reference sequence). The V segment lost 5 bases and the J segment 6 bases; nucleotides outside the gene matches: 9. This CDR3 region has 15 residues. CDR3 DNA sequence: TGTGCCAGTAGTCTTCGGGACAGGGGAACCCATGGCTACACCTTC. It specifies CASSLRDRGTHGYTF.

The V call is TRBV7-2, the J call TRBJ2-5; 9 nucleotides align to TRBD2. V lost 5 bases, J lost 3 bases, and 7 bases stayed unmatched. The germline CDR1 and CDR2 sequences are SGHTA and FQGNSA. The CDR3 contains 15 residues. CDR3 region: CASSQGLAGKETQYF. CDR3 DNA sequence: TGTGCCAGCAGCCAGGGGCTAGCGGGGAAAGAGACCCAGTACTTC.

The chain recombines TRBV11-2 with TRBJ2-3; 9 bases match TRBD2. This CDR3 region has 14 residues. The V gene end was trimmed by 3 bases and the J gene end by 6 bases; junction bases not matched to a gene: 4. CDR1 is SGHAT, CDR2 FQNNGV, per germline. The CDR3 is CASSLAGGTDTQYF. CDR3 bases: TGTGCCAGCAGCTTGGCGGGGGGGACCGATACGCAGTATTTT.

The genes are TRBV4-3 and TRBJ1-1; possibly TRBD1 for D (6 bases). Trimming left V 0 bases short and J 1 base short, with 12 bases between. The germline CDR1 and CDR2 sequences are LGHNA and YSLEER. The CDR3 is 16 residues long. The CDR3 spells CASSQDRGGPNTEAFF. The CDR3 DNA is TGCGCCAGCAGCCAAGATCGAGGGGGACCGAACACTGAAGCTTTCTTT.

The CDR3 region is CASRLAGGSWETQYF. The CDR3 DNA sequence: TGTGCCAGCAGACTAGCGGGAGGCTCGTGGGAGACCCAGTACTTC. V and J are TRBV27 and TRBJ2-5; 12 nucleotides align to TRBD2. The CDR3 is made up of 15 amino acids. Germline V gene sequence: CDR1 MNHEY, CDR2 SMNVEV (reference sequence). V was clipped by 6 bases and J by 5 bases; unmatched bases: 7.

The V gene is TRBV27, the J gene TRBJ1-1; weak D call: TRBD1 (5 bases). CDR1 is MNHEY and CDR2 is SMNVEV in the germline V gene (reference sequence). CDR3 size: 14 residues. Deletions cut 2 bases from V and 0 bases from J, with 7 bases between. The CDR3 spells CASSLVDMNTEAFF. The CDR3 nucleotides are TGTGCCAGCAGTTTAGTGGACATGAACACTGAAGCTTTCTTT.

The CDR3 DNA is TGCGCCAGCAGCCAAGATCGGAACAGTCTCGCTTTCTTT. It is translated as CASSQDRNSLAFF. The chain carries TRBV4-1 and TRBJ1-1; D is undetermined. The V gene's germline CDR1 is MGHRA and CDR2 YSYEKL. Trimming took 0 bases from V and 11 from J, leaving 13 bases between them. The CDR3 contains 13 residues.

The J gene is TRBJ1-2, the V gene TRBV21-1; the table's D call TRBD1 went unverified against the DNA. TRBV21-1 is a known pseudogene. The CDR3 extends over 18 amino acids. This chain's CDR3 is CASSKALYFLTGNYGYTF. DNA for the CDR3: TGTGCCAGCAGCAAAGCGCTTTATTTTTTGACAGGCAACTATGGCTACACCTTC.

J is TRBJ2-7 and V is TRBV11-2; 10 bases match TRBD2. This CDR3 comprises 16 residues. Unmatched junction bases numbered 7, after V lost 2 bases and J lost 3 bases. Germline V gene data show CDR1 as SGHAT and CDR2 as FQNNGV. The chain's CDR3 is CASSLFGVAGGYEQYF. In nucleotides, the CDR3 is TGTGCCAGCAGCTTATTCGGGGTAGCGGGGGGCTACGAGCAGTACTTC.

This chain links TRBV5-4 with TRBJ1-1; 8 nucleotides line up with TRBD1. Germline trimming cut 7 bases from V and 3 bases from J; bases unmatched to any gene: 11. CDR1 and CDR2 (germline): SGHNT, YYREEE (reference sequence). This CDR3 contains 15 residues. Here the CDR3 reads CASLTQTGGDTEAFF. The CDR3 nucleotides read TGTGCCAGCCTCACCCAAACAGGGGGTGACACTGAAGCTTTCTTT.

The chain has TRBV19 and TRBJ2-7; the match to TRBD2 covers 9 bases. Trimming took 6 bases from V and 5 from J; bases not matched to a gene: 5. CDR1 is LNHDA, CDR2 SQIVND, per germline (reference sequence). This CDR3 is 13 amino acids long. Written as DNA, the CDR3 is TGTGCCAGTAGGCGGGAGGGGACCCACGAGCAGTACTTC. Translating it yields CASRREGTHEQYF.

CDR3 DNA sequence: TGTGCCAGCAGCAACCGGGACACCCTAAGGGACGAGCAGTACTTC. Protein: CASSNRDTLRDEQYF. The V gene is TRBV7-8, the J gene TRBJ2-7; TRBD1 might be the D (6 bases). Germline V gene data show CDR1 as SGHVS and CDR2 as FQNEAQ. V lost 5 bases to trimming and J lost 5 bases, with 19 bases between them. The length of the CDR3 is 15 residues.

The CDR3: CASSVASYNEQFF. CDR3 DNA: TGTGCCAGCAGCGTAGCTAGTTACAATGAGCAGTTCTTC. This chain uses TRBV9 with TRBJ2-1; no firm D call. Trimming removed 0 bases at V and 4 bases at J, with 5 bases between. The CDR3 consists of 13 residues. Germline CDR1 is SGDLS and CDR2 is YYNGEE.

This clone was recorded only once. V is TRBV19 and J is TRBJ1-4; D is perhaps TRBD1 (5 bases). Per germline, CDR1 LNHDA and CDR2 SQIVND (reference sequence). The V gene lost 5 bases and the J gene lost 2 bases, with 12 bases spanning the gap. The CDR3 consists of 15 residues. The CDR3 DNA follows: TGTGCCAGTAGTCCTAGGGGAACGACTAATGAAAAACTGTTTTTT. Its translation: CASSPRGTTNEKLFF.

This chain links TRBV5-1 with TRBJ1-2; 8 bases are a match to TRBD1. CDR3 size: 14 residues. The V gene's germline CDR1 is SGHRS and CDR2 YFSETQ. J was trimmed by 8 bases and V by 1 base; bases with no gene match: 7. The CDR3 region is CASSLYDRGDGYTF. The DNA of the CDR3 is TGCGCCAGCAGCTTGTACGACAGGGGAGACGGCTACACCTTC.

The CDR3 DNA is TGCACCAGCAGCCAAGAGAAAATGGGCGAGACCCAGTACTTC. It codes for CTSSQEKMGETQYF. The genes are TRBV1 and TRBJ2-5; the listed D gene, TRBD1, was not tested against the DNA. TRBV1 is designated a pseudogene. This CDR3 has 14 residues.

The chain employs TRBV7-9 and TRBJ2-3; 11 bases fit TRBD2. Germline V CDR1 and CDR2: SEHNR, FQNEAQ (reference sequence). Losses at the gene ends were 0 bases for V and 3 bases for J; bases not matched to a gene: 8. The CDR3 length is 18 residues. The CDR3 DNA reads TGTGCCAGCAGCTTAGCGAGCCTAGCGGGAGGACCGACAGATACGCAGTATTTT. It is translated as CASSLASLAGGPTDTQYF.

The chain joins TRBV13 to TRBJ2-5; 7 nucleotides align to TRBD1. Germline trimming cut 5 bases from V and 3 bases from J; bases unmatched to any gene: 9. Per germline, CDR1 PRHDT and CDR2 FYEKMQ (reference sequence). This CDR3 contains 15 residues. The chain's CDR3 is CASSATGTVEETQYF. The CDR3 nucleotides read TGTGCCAGCAGCGCAACCGGGACAGTAGAAGAGACCCAGTACTTC.

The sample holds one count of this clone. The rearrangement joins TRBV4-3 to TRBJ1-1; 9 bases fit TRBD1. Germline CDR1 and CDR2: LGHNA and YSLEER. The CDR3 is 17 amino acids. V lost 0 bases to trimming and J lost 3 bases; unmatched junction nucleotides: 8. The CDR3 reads CASSQDVWDREDTEAFF. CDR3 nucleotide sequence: TGCGCCAGCAGCCAAGACGTTTGGGACAGGGAGGACACTGAAGCTTTCTTT.

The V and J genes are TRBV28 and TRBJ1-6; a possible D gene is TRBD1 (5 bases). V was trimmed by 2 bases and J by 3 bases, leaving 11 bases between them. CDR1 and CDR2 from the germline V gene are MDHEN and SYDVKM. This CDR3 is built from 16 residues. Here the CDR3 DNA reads TGTGCCAGCAGTTTAACCCCAGGGTTCTATAATTCACCCCTCCACTTT. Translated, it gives CASSLTPGFYNSPLHF.

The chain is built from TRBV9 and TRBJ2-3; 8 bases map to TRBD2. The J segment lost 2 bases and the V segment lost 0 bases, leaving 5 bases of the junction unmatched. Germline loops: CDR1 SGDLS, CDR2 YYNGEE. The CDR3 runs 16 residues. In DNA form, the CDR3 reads TGTGCCAGCAGCGTAGATGGTAGCGGGATCACAGATACGCAGTATTTT. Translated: CASSVDGSGITDTQYF.